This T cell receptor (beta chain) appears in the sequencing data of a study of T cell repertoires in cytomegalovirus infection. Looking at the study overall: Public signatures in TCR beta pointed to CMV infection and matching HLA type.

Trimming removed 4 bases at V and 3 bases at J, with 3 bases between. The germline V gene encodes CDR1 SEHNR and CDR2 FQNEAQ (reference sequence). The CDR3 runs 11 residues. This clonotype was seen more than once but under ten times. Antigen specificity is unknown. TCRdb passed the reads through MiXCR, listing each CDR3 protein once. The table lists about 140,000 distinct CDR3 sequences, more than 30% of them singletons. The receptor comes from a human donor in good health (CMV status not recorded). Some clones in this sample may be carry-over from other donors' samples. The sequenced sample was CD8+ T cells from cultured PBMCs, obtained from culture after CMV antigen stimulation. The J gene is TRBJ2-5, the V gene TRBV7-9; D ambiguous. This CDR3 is CASSSKETQYF. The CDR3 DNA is TGTGCCAGCAGCTCCAAAGAGACCCAGTACTTC.